The clone carrying this T cell receptor (beta chain) appeared a few times. The antigen is undetermined. The CDR3 consists of 13 residues. Germline V gene lookup returns CDR1 DFQATT and CDR2 SNEGSKA (reference sequence). V dropped 5 bases and J dropped 5; count of bases not matched to a gene: 9. The data were taken from a study of T-cell reconstitution after alpha-beta-depleted transplantation in children. Overall study results and limits: Where some patients showed high TCRbeta diversity at day 60, it came from recipient T cells and thymic progenitors that had survived.

Unique molecular identifiers were incorporated when the TCRbeta library was constructed. TCRdb recomputed calls from the PCR reads with MiXCR, one row per CDR3 protein. The table includes approximately 630,000 distinct CDR3 sequences, 13% detected once. This rearrangement joins TRBV20-1 to TRBJ2-7; 7 bases agree with TRBD1. The starting material was PBMCs, obtained before TCRalphabeta/CD19-depleted stem cell transplant. The receptor was derived from a girl aged 2 to 10 with congenital amegakaryocytic thrombocytopenia, due to receive a stem cell transplant. The CDR3 sequence: CSAGSSTGNEQYF. The CDR3 DNA reads TGCAGTGCTGGAAGCTCGACAGGGAACGAGCAGTACTTC.